This is a list of T cell receptor beta chains from one sample in a study of blood T cell repertoires in COVID-19. Method: immunoSEQ multiplex PCR; TCRdb's copy keeps in-frame clones and lacks some. The table lists roughly 700,000 clones, more than 80% of them singletons, with about 0.26% in the top ten. Sequencing input: peripheral blood. All receptors derive from a woman aged 18-29 years with acute or convalescent COVID-19. Each CDR3 is given with its conserved first and last residue. Fields, in order: CDR3 length, D gene, J gene, clone size, V gene, CDR3 DNA, CDR3 protein. A D gene is named only where the DNA matches it firmly. Expanded clones are given a class, and other clones once, few, many or no size at all.

>14|TRBD1|TRBJ1-1|NA|TRBV9
TGTGCCAGCAGCGCGAAGACAGGGGACGCTGAAGCTTTCTTT
CASSAKTGDAEAFF
>15|NA|TRBJ1-6|few|TRBV19
TGTGCCAGTAGAGTAAGTGGACAAAGTAATTCACCCCTCCACTTT
CASRVSGQSNSPLHF
>18|NA|TRBJ1-4|NA|TRBV7-9
TGTGCCAGCAGCTTAGCGCACCGGGGGGCGGAGACTAATGAAAAACTGTTTTTT
CASSLAHRGAETNEKLFF
>13|NA|TRBJ2-3|NA|TRBV7-2
TGTGCCAGCAGCTTAGACTGGACAGATACGCAGTATTTT
CASSLDWTDTQYF
>12|NA|TRBJ2-7|NA|TRBV12-3/TRBV12-4
TGTGCCAGCAGCTCTACAGCTTACGAGCAGTACTTC
CASSSTAYEQYF
>13|NA|TRBJ1-6|NA|TRBV2
TGTGCCAGCAGTGTACAGGCTCCCTCACCCCTCCACTTT
CASSVQAPSPLHF
>15|TRBD1|TRBJ1-5|NA|TRBV6-5
TGTGCCAGCTCACTGGGACAGGGGAGAAATCAGCCCCAGCATTTT
CASSLGQGRNQPQHF
>15|NA|TRBJ2-3|NA|TRBV6-2/TRBV6-3
TGTGCCAGCAGTTACTATCGGGACTTATGGGATACGCAGTATTTT
CASSYYRDLWDTQYF
>18|NA|TRBJ2-7|NA|TRBV27
TGTGCCAGCAGGCACCTCTTATTCAGGGCCGTCACTTCCTACGAGCAGTACTTC
CASRHLLFRAVTSYEQYF
>15|NA|TRBJ2-4|NA|TRBV14
TGTGCCAGCAGCTATACACAGGGAGCCAAAAACATTCAGTACTTC
CASSYTQGAKNIQYF
>14|TRBD1|TRBJ1-3|NA|TRBV30
TGCGCCTGGAGTCCCAGGGGGGTGAGAAACACCATATATTTT
CAWSPRGVRNTIYF
>14|NA|TRBJ1-2|NA|TRBV19
TGTGCCAGTAGCACAGGGCCAGCTAACTATGGCTACACCTTC
CASSTGPANYGYTF
>14|NA|TRBJ1-2|NA|TRBV6-5
TGTGCCAGCAGTTACCTCCGGGTCCCACATGGCTACACCTTC
CASSYLRVPHGYTF
>15|TRBD1|TRBJ2-7|NA|TRBV11-2
TGTGCCAGCAGCCTCAGACAGGGATCTACCTACGAGCAGTACTTC
CASSLRQGSTYEQYF
>20|NA|TRBJ2-2|NA|TRBV21-1
TGTGCCAGCAGCAAAGGCGAACTTGTTTGGCGGGGGAAGGAGGGCGGGGAGCTGTTTTTT
CASSKGELVWRGKEGGELFF
>14|NA|TRBJ1-6|NA|TRBV6-5
TGTGCCAGCAGTCCCCCCAGAGGGAATTCACCCCTCCACTTT
CASSPPRGNSPLHF
>15|NA|TRBJ1-1|NA|TRBV7-9
TGTGCCAGCAGCTTGAGGCAGGGGCCCGGTCCTGAAGCTTTCTTT
CASSLRQGPGPEAFF
>14|NA|TRBJ1-1|NA|TRBV6-2/TRBV6-3
TGTGCCAGCAGTTCCCTTAGAGTAGCCACTGAAGCTTTCTTT
CASSSLRVATEAFF
>14|NA|TRBJ2-5|NA|TRBV3-1/TRBV3-2
TGTGCCAGCAGCCAAGGGAGCAGAGTAGGGACCCAGTACTTC
CASSQGSRVGTQYF
>17|NA|TRBJ2-3|NA|TRBV6-2/TRBV6-3
TGTGCCAGCAGTAAAAGAGGACAGCCCTCTAGCACAGATACGCAGTATTTT
CASSKRGQPSSTDTQYF
>16|TRBD1|TRBJ2-1|NA|TRBV5-1
TGCGCCAGCAGCTTGGGGGACAGGGGAATTGACAATGAGCAGTTCTTC
CASSLGDRGIDNEQFF
>13|NA|TRBJ1-2|few|TRBV28
TGTGCCAGCACAAAGCGTTCTAACTATGGCTACACCTTC
CASTKRSNYGYTF
>13|TRBD1|TRBJ2-7|NA|TRBV5-5
TGTGCCAGCAGTTGGACAGGGGGCGGCGAGCAGTACTTC
CASSWTGGGEQYF
>15|NA|TRBJ2-3|NA|TRBV2
TGTGCCACCGGCCCTAGGGGGAAGGGTACAGATACGCAGTATTTT
CATGPRGKGTDTQYF
>12|NA|TRBJ1-2|NA|TRBV30
TGTGCCTGGAGTGTCCGTAACTATGGCTACACCTTC
CAWSVRNYGYTF
>14|NA|TRBJ1-3|few|TRBV5-1
TGCGCCAGCAGCTTCTCAGAAGCTGGAAACACCATATATTTT
CASSFSEAGNTIYF
>14|TRBD1|TRBJ2-1|NA|TRBV5-1
TGCGCCAGCAGCCTAGGACAGGGGAATAATGAGCAGTTCTTC
CASSLGQGNNEQFF
>15|NA|TRBJ1-4|NA|TRBV6-5
TGTGCCAGCAGTACCCGGTTTTCAACTAATGAAAAACTGTTTTTT
CASSTRFSTNEKLFF
>11|NA|TRBJ1-2|NA|TRBV12-3/TRBV12-4
TGTGCCAGCAGTTTAGGGAGTGGCTACACCTTC
CASSLGSGYTF
>18|TRBD2|TRBJ2-1|NA|TRBV19
TGTGCCAGTAGTATTCGGCTACAAAGACTAGCGGGGGACAATGAGCAGTTCTTC
CASSIRLQRLAGDNEQFF
>14|NA|TRBJ1-1|NA|TRBV7-2
TGTGCCAGCAGCTTCAGGAACTCGAACACTGAAGCTTTCTTT
CASSFRNSNTEAFF
>14|TRBD1|TRBJ1-6|few|TRBV4-3
TGCGCCAGCAGCCTAGGACAGGAGGCTTCACCCCTCCACTTT
CASSLGQEASPLHF
>11|NA|TRBJ1-1|once|TRBV12-3/TRBV12-4
TGTGCCAGCACCCACGGGGCTGAAGCTTTCTTT
CASTHGAEAFF
>13|NA|TRBJ1-4|once|TRBV4-1
TGCGCCAGCAAGTGGCCAGGGAATGAAAAACTGTTTTTT
CASKWPGNEKLFF
>19|NA|TRBJ1-2|once|TRBV21-1
TGTGCCAGCAGCAAAGAGGACGGGCAGGGGGACGAGACTAACTATGGCTACACCTTC
CASSKEDGQGDETNYGYTF
>14|NA|TRBJ2-2|once|TRBV21-1
TGTGCCAGCAGCGCTCCGGGACTGGCCGGGGAGCTGTTTTTT
CASSAPGLAGELFF
>12|NA|TRBJ1-2|NA|TRBV12-3/TRBV12-4
TGTGCCAGCAGTTCCGACAGCTATGGCTACACCTTC
CASSSDSYGYTF